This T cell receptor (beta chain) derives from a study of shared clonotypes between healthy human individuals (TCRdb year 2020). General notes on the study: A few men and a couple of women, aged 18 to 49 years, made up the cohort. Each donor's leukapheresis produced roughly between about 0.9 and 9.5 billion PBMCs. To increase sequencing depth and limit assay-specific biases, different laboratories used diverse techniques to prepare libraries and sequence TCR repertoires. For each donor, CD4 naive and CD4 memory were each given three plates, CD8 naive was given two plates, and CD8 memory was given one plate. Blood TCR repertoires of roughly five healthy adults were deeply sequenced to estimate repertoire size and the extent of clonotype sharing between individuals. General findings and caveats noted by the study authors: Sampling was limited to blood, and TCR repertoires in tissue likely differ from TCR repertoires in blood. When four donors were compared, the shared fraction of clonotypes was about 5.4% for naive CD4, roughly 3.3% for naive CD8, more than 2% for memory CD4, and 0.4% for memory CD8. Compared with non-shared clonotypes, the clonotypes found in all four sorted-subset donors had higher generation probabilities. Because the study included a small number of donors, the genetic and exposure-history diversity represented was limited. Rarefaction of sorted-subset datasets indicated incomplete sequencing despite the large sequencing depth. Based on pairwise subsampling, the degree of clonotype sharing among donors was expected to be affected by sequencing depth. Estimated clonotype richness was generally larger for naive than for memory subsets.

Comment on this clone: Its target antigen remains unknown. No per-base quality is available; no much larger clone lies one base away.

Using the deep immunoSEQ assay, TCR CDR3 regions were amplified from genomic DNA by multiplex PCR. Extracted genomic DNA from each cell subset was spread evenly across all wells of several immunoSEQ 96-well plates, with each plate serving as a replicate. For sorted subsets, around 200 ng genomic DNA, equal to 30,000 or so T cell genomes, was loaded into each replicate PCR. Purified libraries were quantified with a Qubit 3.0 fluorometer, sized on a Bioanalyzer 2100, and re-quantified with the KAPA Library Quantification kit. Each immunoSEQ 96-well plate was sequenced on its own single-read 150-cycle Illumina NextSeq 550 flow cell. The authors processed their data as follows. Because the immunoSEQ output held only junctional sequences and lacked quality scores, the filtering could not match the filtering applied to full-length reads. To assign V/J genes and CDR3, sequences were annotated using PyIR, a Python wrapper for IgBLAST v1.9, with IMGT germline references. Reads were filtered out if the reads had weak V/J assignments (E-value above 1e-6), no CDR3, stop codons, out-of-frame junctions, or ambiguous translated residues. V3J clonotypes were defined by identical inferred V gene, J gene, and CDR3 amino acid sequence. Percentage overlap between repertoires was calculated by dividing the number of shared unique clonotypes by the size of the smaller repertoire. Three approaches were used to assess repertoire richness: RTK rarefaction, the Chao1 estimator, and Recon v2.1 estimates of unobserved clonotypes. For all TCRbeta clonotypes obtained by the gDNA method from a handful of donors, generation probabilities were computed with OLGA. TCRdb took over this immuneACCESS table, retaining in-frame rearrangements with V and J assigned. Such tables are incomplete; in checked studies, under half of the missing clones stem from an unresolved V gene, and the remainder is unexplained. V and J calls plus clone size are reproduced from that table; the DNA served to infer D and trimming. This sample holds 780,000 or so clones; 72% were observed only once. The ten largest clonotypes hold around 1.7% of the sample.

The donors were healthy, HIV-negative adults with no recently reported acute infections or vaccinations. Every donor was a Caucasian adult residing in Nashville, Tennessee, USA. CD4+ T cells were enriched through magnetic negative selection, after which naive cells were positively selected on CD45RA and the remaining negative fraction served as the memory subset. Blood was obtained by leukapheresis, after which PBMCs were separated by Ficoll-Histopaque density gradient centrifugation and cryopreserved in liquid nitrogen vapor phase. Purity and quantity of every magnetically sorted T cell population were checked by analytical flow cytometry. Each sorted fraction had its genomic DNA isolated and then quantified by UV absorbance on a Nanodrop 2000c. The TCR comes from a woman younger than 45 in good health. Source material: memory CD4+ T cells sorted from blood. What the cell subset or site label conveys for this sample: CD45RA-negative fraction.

The DNA sequence is given as TGTGCCACCCGCCGTACGGGTAGTTCTGGCTACACCTTC. This translates into CATRRTGSSGYTF. The rearrangement joined TRBV28 to TRBJ1-2; there is no confident call for the D gene. From the cysteine up to the phenylalanine, the CDR3 has a length of 13 residues. The retained sequence is limited to the CDR3, 39 bases, with the frame set at the first base. The junction shows trimming of 10 bases on V and 7 bases on J, plus 19 bases between the germline ends. From the germline V gene, CDR1 is MDHEN and CDR2 is SYDVKM.